This paragraph reports one T cell receptor (beta chain). This receptor's antigen is unknown. The record has no base qualities; no much larger clone is one base away. The record originates from a study of OX40 agonist ivuxolimab in advanced cancers. Background for the entire study: The costimulatory receptor OX40 (CD134) was targeted by ivuxolimab, a fully human IgG2 agonistic monoclonal antibody. Intravenous ivuxolimab was administered to patients every 2 weeks at six dose levels: 0.01, 0.1, 0.3, 1.5, 3 and 10 mg/kg. Among the roughly 52 dose-escalation patients, 19 had hepatocellular carcinoma, some 15 melanoma, 9 renal cell carcinoma and 9 head and neck cancer. A male proportion of 75% to 85% and a mean age of around 60 years, ranging from about 20 to 85, were recorded for the dose-escalation cohort. Prior anti-PD-1, anti-PD-L1 or anti-CTLA-4 therapy was permitted, and checkpoint inhibitors had been received by less than 45% of dose-escalation patients. Three dose-escalation patients achieved partial responses, one with hepatocellular carcinoma and two with cutaneous melanoma. The purpose of peripheral TCRbeta sequencing was to test whether ivuxolimab changed TCR sequence diversity and led to clonal T-cell expansion. The paper covers the monotherapy dose-escalation part of the phase I ivuxolimab trial, which included N of about 50 patients.

The trial excluded patients who had a history of autoimmune disease or who were on systemic immunosuppression. Peripheral blood for TCR sequencing was collected from all dose cohorts at baseline, on cycle 4 day 1, and on cycle 7 day 1. The samples were drawn from a first-in-human, open-label, multicenter phase I dose-escalation trial of ivuxolimab. Adults with locally advanced or metastatic melanoma, renal cell, hepatocellular, or head and neck squamous cell carcinoma were enrolled in the trial. Before TCR sequencing, CD4+ T cells and CD8+ T cells were sorted from peripheral blood as separate populations. For sequencing of the TCRbeta CDR3 region, genomic DNA was extracted from the sorted cells. The immunoSEQ Assay was used for sequencing of TCRbeta CDR3 regions. Imported from immuneACCESS, the table was reduced by TCRdb to in-frame sequences with V and J called. These copies leave out some clones; in studies compared against another copy, an unresolved V gene accounts for under half, and the cause of the remainder is not known. Here the sample has about 15,000 clones; roughly 60% occur a single time. Of the sample, roughly 8.1% is held by the ten largest clones.

Trimming takes 4 bases from V and 0 bases from J, and the germline ends sit 8 bases apart. The CDR3 numbers 14 residues from cysteine through phenylalanine. Only CDR3 DNA remains: 42 bases, in frame from the first base. For CDR1 and CDR2, the germline V gene (reference sequence) lists SEHNR and FQNEAQ. Overall results and qualifications from the work: In the 0.1-3.0 mg/kg groups, partial responders were among the patients with the lowest normalized peripheral clonal expansion, particularly in CD8+ T cells. Antigen specificity was not determined for the clonally expanded peripheral T cells. After ivuxolimab, CD8+ T cells had more expanded clones than CD4+ T cells on average. Low levels of normalized T-cell clonal expansion were also seen in some patients who did not respond. Clonal expansion of both CD4+ and CD8+ blood T cells was observed from baseline to week 6 at doses 0.1 to 3.0 mg/kg.

Recombination linked TRBV7-9 to TRBJ2-3; the D gene is not confidently resolved. Sample: CD4+ or CD8+ T cells sorted from blood, taken in a trial of the OX40 agonist ivuxolimab. The TCR sequence derives from an adult with an advanced solid tumor such as melanoma, head and neck, liver or kidney cancer. The nucleotides read TGTGCCAGCAGCTCAATACGGAGCACAGATACGCAGTATTTT. This sequence encodes CASSSIRSTDTQYF.